This T cell receptor (beta chain) comes out of a study of somatic mutations in cytotoxic T cells in rheumatoid arthritis. Whole-study findings and limits: The study found no significant difference in CD8+ T-cell clonality between rheumatoid arthritis patients and age-matched healthy controls.

Libraries were prepared by immunoSEQ multiplex PCR; TCRdb keeps only in-frame clonotypes and omits some of them. Altogether over 15,000 clones are present, roughly nine tenths being singletons, with the ten largest covering over 12%. In its sample, this clone was seen once. Its antigen remains unknown. This CDR3 contains 15 residues. The germline V and J ends were trimmed by 3 bases and 5 bases, with 16 bases remaining between them. CDR1 is MNHNS and CDR2 is SASEGT in the germline V gene. The receptor comes from a man aged 40-49 years in good health. The material sequenced was CD8+ T cells sorted from blood. The chain combines TRBV6-1 with TRBJ2-5; D is ambiguous. CDR3 sequence: CASSDWGLSRETQYF. CDR3 DNA: TGTGCCAGCAGTGATTGGGGTCTCTCCCGGGAGACCCAGTACTTC.